These 31 T cell receptor beta chains share one sample of origin, sequenced in a study of T cell changes during pregnancy in multiple sclerosis. Assay used: immunoSEQ multiplex PCR; TCRdb lists only in-frame clones, some missing. This table has tens of thousands of clones, more than 70% appearing once. Sample: CD4+ T cells from peripheral blood mononuclear cells, taken after pregnancy. The receptors shown here come from a female donor in good health, enrolled as a control in a pregnancy study.

This chain joins TRBV10-3 and TRBJ1-5; D might be TRBD1 (6 bases). CDR3 length equals 17 residues. Per germline, CDR1 ENHRY and CDR2 SYGVKD. V was pared by 0 bases and J by 6 bases, with 18 bases between. The CDR3 nucleotides read TGTGCCATCAGTGAGTCGATAGCAGGGGTAGGGGCTCAGCCCCAGCATTTT. Translating gives CAISESIAGVGAQPQHF.

This clone has just a few counts. The chain is built from TRBV4-1 and TRBJ1-6, with D possibly matching TRBD1 (6 bases). CDR1 is MGHRA, CDR2 YSYEKL, per germline. V lost 0 bases and J lost 5, with 8 bases in between. The CDR3 runs to 15 residues. CDR3 residues: CASSQEDRNNSPLHF. CDR3 coding DNA: TGCGCCAGCAGCCAAGAGGACAGAAATAATTCACCCCTCCACTTT.

Only one count was recorded for this clone. This rearrangement joins TRBV25-1 to TRBJ2-7; D call uncertain. Germline CDR1 is MGHDK and CDR2 is SYGVNS. The V gene lost 4 bases and the J gene lost 0 bases, with 4 bases spanning the gap. The CDR3 runs 12 residues. Written as DNA, the CDR3 is TGTGCCAGCAGTGGACTCTCCTACGAGCAGTACTTC. Protein sequence: CASSGLSYEQYF.

This chain joins TRBV13 and TRBJ1-1, with D possibly TRBD1 on 6 matching bases. V lost 8 bases and J 0 bases, leaving 7 bases between the germline ends. CDR3 size: 12 residues. Germline CDR1 and CDR2: PRHDT and FYEKMQ (reference sequence). The CDR3: CASGGMNTEAFF. DNA of the CDR3: TGTGCCAGCGGGGGCATGAACACTGAAGCTTTCTTT.

The V call is TRBV5-1, the J call TRBJ1-3; TRBD1 might be the D (5 bases). Germline values: CDR1 SGHRS, CDR2 YFSETQ. V lost 1 base and J 7 bases, leaving 15 bases between the germline ends. The CDR3 extends over 15 amino acids. Here the CDR3 reads CASSLNVGQVNTIYF. The DNA of the CDR3 is TGCGCCAGCAGCTTGAACGTCGGACAAGTGAACACCATATATTTT. The whole variable domain, remainder taken from reference TRBV5-1 and TRBJ1-3, is KAGVTQTPRYLIKTRGQQVTLSCSPISGHRSVSWYQQTPGQGLQFLFEYFSETQRNKGNFPGRFSGRQFSNSRSEMNVSTLELGDSALYLCASSLNVGQVNTIYFGEGSWLTVV.

The chain is built from TRBV27 and TRBJ1-2, with D possibly matching TRBD1 (6 bases). V gave up 5 bases and J gave up 4 bases, with 14 bases separating them. Germline V CDR1 and CDR2: MNHEY, SMNVEV (reference sequence). The CDR3 is 14 amino acids. CDR3 loop: CASSQGSTPYGYTF. The CDR3 nucleotides are TGTGCCAGCAGTCAGGGGTCTACCCCCTATGGCTACACCTTC.

The chain uses TRBV27 and TRBJ1-6; a possible D gene is TRBD1 (6 bases). V was pared by 7 bases and J by 3 bases, with 13 bases between. The germline V gene encodes CDR1 MNHEY and CDR2 SMNVEV (reference sequence). This CDR3 comprises 15 residues. CDR3 protein: CASTLSGHYNSPLHF. CDR3 DNA: TGTGCCAGCACCTTATCGGGACACTATAATTCACCCCTCCACTTT.

This clone showed up just once. This rearrangement joins TRBV25-1 to TRBJ1-1; D not certain. Trimming stripped 4 bases from V and 1 base from J, with 7 bases between. CDR3 length: 13 residues. The germline V gene encodes CDR1 MGHDK and CDR2 SYGVNS. For the CDR3, the DNA is TGTGCCAGCAGTGGGCGGGAGAACACTGAAGCTTTCTTT. Protein: CASSGRENTEAFF.

The genes are TRBV6-6 and TRBJ1-5, with unresolved D. CDR3 size: 15 residues. Germline CDR1 and CDR2: MNHNY and SVGAGI (reference sequence). Trimming cost V 6 bases and J 2 bases, with 14 bases left between them. CDR3 loop: CASSPSDFGNQPQHF. As DNA, the CDR3 is TGTGCCAGCAGCCCCTCAGATTTTGGCAATCAGCCCCAGCATTTT.

V and J are TRBV30 and TRBJ1-4, with D possibly TRBD1 on 5 matching bases. Trimming took off 3 bases at V and 2 bases at J, with 16 bases between the two ends. The germline gives CDR1 GTSNPN, CDR2 SVGIG (reference sequence). The CDR3 runs 16 residues. The CDR3 DNA reads TGTGCCTGGAGCCCGAGGGGCGGGGCGACTAATGAAAAACTGTTTTTT. Protein product: CAWSPRGGATNEKLFF.

CDR3 sequence (DNA): TGTGCCAGCAGCCCCTGGACTAGCGGGGGGGCCTACGAGCAGTACTTC. Translating gives CASSPWTSGGAYEQYF. The V gene is TRBV4-2, the J gene TRBJ2-7; TRBD2 matches 15 bases. J lost 2 bases, V lost 4 bases, and 3 bases had no gene match. This CDR3 comprises 16 residues. Germline V gene lookup returns CDR1 LGHNA and CDR2 YNFKEQ.

By share, this clone counts as medium-sized (0.01 to 0.1%). The chain combines TRBV19 with TRBJ1-5; perhaps TRBD1 as D (5 bases). The CDR3 has 15 amino acids. Germline CDR1 is LNHDA and CDR2 is SQIVND (reference sequence). Trimming shortened V by 6 bases and J by 1 base, and 13 bases separated the two germline ends. This CDR3 is CASRVQASSNQPQHF. The CDR3 nucleotides read TGTGCCAGTAGGGTACAGGCTTCGAGCAATCAGCCCCAGCATTTT.

This rearrangement joins TRBV5-4 to TRBJ1-1; D gene unclear. The V and J ends lost 0 bases and 0 bases respectively, with 6 bases between them. Per the germline V gene, CDR1 is SGHNT and CDR2 is YYREEE (reference sequence). The CDR3 totals 14 residues. The CDR3 DNA follows: TGTGCCAGCAGCTTGGACCAGATGAACACTGAAGCTTTCTTT. The encoded protein is CASSLDQMNTEAFF.

CDR3 loop: CASRTGTGGSEAFF. DNA of the CDR3: TGTGCCAGCAGGACCGGGACAGGGGGCTCTGAAGCTTTCTTT. V is TRBV2 and J is TRBJ1-1; TRBD1 matches 12 bases. V trimming: 6 bases; J trimming: 6 bases; junction bases outside the gene matches: 5. CDR3 length equals 14 residues. Germline V gene sequence: CDR1 SNHLY, CDR2 FYNNEI.

The rearrangement uses TRBV19 and TRBJ1-5; tentatively, D is TRBD1 (6 bases). Trimming removed 7 bases at V and 7 bases at J, with 17 bases between. Looked up from germline, CDR1 is LNHDA and CDR2 is SQIVND (reference sequence). This CDR3 has 14 amino acids. CDR3 coding DNA: TGTGCCAGTACGGGCAGGGGCCAACTACAGCCCCAGCATTTT. It specifies CASTGRGQLQPQHF. Based on the CDR3 plus reference TRBV19 and TRBJ1-5, the full variable domain is DGGITQSPKYLFRKEGQNVTLSCEQNLNHDAMYWYRQDPGQGLRLIYYSQIVNDFQKGDIAEGYSVSREKKESFPLTVTSAQKNPTAFYLCASTGRGQLQPQHFGDGTRLSIL.

V is TRBV5-4 and J is TRBJ2-7, with D unresolved. V was trimmed by 4 bases and J by 7 bases, leaving 18 bases between them. This CDR3 has 14 amino acids. Looked up from germline, CDR1 is SGHNT and CDR2 is YYREEE (reference sequence). In DNA, the CDR3 is TGTGCCAGCAGCCCCGGTGCTAAACCTCCGGAGCAGTACTTC. This gives the protein CASSPGAKPPEQYF.

This chain connects TRBV5-1 to TRBJ2-5, with 7 bases identical to TRBD2. The CDR3 runs to 15 residues. Trimming removed 3 bases from V and 1 base from J; junction bases left unmatched: 6. Germline V gives CDR1 SGHRS, CDR2 YFSETQ. DNA for the CDR3: TGCGCCAGCAGCTCTGGGCGGGGGTTCCAAGAGACCCAGTACTTC. It codes for CASSSGRGFQETQYF.

The V and J genes are TRBV5-1 and TRBJ2-2; TRBD1 agrees at 9 bases. The ends lost 8 bases at V and 3 bases at J; junction bases unmatched: 11. This CDR3 spans 16 amino acids. Germline V gene lookup returns CDR1 SGHRS and CDR2 YFSETQ. CDR3 protein: CASHRGQGLYTGELFF. Here the CDR3 DNA reads TGCGCCAGTCACAGGGGGCAGGGACTTTACACCGGGGAGCTGTTTTTT. Using reference TRBV5-1 and TRBJ2-2 for the parts outside the CDR3, the full variable domain is KAGVTQTPRYLIKTRGQQVTLSCSPISGHRSVSWYQQTPGQGLQFLFEYFSETQRNKGNFPGRFSGRQFSNSRSEMNVSTLELGDSALYLCASHRGQGLYTGELFFGEGSRLTVL.

The V and J genes are TRBV28 and TRBJ2-1; D perhaps matches TRBD1 (6 bases). CDR3 length: 11 residues. From germline, CDR1 is MDHEN and CDR2 SYDVKM. The ends were cut back, 4 bases at V and 15 bases at J, with 13 bases in the middle. The CDR3 reads CASSSRTESFF. CDR3 nucleotide sequence: TGTGCCAGCAGTTCACGGACAGAGTCGTTCTTC.

This chain uses TRBV11-2 with TRBJ2-7; D is ambiguous. The CDR3 length is 13 residues. The germline V gene has CDR1 SGHAT and CDR2 FQNNGV. Trimming took off 5 bases at V and 3 bases at J, with 11 bases between the two ends. This chain's CDR3 is CASSPQDFYEQYF. The CDR3 DNA sequence: TGTGCCAGCAGCCCTCAGGATTTCTACGAGCAGTACTTC.

Written as DNA, the CDR3 is TGCGCCAGCCGGGCCCTAATACTAGCGGGAGGGCCGGGTGCAGATACGCAGTATTTT. Its protein is CASRALILAGGPGADTQYF. This rearrangement joins TRBV10-2 to TRBJ2-3; 13 bases match TRBD2. The germline V gene encodes CDR1 WSHSY and CDR2 SAAADI. V shed 8 bases, J shed 4 bases, and the junction held 18 bases outside the gene matches. The CDR3 has 19 amino acids.

This chain connects TRBV28 to TRBJ2-7, with D hard to call. Germline values: CDR1 MDHEN, CDR2 SYDVKM. With 4 bases removed from V and 5 bases from J, the gap between germline ends came to 3 bases. The CDR3 runs 10 residues. CDR3 nucleotide sequence: TGTGCCAGCAGTTCGGACGAGCAGTACTTC. Amino acids: CASSSDEQYF.

The V call is TRBV6-1, the J call TRBJ1-5; 9 nucleotides line up with TRBD1. V was clipped by 6 bases and J by 3 bases; unmatched bases: 6. The CDR3 is 15 residues long. Looked up from germline, CDR1 is MNHNS and CDR2 is SASEGT. The CDR3 DNA is TGTGCCAGCAGCGCCGACAGGGGGGCCAATCAGCCCCAGCATTTT. Its protein product is CASSADRGANQPQHF.

This chain connects TRBV5-6 to TRBJ1-2; 10 nucleotides align to TRBD1. CDR1 SGHDT and CDR2 YYEEEE come from the germline V gene. The CDR3 runs to 15 residues. After removal of 2 bases from V and 9 bases from J, the junction contained 10 bases not matched to a gene. The DNA for the CDR3 is TGTGCCAGCAGCTTCTACGGGACAGGGGTGGGGAGCTACACCTTC. Translating gives CASSFYGTGVGSYTF. The whole variable domain, remainder taken from reference TRBV5-6 and TRBJ1-2, is DAGVTQSPTHLIKTRGQQVTLRCSPKSGHDTVSWYQQALGQGPQFIFQYYEEEERQRGNFPDRFSGHQFPNYSSELNVNALLLGDSALYLCASSFYGTGVGSYTFGSGTRLTVV.

This clone has more than one count but fewer than ten. The rearrangement links TRBV6-4 to TRBJ2-1; 7 nucleotides line up with TRBD1. With 5 bases clipped from V and 2 bases from J, the junction kept 6 bases outside the gene matches. The CDR3 is made up of 15 amino acids. Germline CDR1 reads MRHNA; CDR2 reads SNTAGT. DNA of the CDR3: TGTGCCAGCAGTACGACAGGGTACCCCTACAATGAGCAGTTCTTC. Translated: CASSTTGYPYNEQFF.

This chain uses TRBV5-6 with TRBJ2-1, with a tentative D call TRBD2 (5 bases). The CDR3 is 15 amino acids. V was cut by 4 bases and J by 5 bases, with 16 bases left in between. Germline CDR1 and CDR2: SGHDT and YYEEEE. CDR3 residues: CASSQVPSRNNEQFF. As DNA, the CDR3 is TGTGCCAGCAGCCAAGTTCCTAGCAGGAACAATGAGCAGTTCTTC.

The DNA for the CDR3 is TGCGCCAGCAGCTTGGACTCCACAGATACGCAGTATTTT. Protein: CASSLDSTDTQYF. The chain links TRBV5-1 to TRBJ2-3, with unresolved D. Trimming removed 0 bases from V and 2 bases from J, with 4 bases in between. Germline CDR1 SGHRS, CDR2 YFSETQ. CDR3 size: 13 residues. Full variable domain (remainder filled in from reference TRBV5-1 and TRBJ2-3): KAGVTQTPRYLIKTRGQQVTLSCSPISGHRSVSWYQQTPGQGLQFLFEYFSETQRNKGNFPGRFSGRQFSNSRSEMNVSTLELGDSALYLCASSLDSTDTQYFGPGTRLTVL.

Here the CDR3 reads CASSLGAGAQYF. The DNA for the CDR3 is TGCGCCAGCAGCTTGGGGGCGGGGGCCCAGTACTTC. The chain has TRBV5-1 and TRBJ2-5, with TRBD2 identical over 7 bases. The germline V gene has CDR1 SGHRS and CDR2 YFSETQ. The CDR3 loop spans 12 amino acids. V lost 0 bases and J lost 9; bases outside the gene matches: 2.

The chain combines TRBV2 with TRBJ1-1; 7 bases map to TRBD1. The V gene's germline CDR1 is SNHLY and CDR2 FYNNEI. The CDR3 contains 16 residues. Trimming took 6 bases from V and 5 from J; bases not matched to a gene: 15. The CDR3 spells CASRRDRAVEGTEAFF. The CDR3 DNA is TGTGCCAGCAGGAGAGACAGGGCGGTTGAAGGGACTGAAGCTTTCTTT. The complete variable domain, with remaining parts taken from reference TRBV2 and TRBJ1-1, reads EPEVTQTPSHQVTQMGQEVILRCVPISNHLYFYWYRQILGQKVEFLVSFYNNEISEKSEIFDDQFSVERPDGSNFTLKIRSTKLEDSAMYFCASRRDRAVEGTEAFFGQGTRLTVV.

This rearrangement joins TRBV19 to TRBJ2-1; D perhaps matches TRBD1 (5 bases). The ends were cut back, 4 bases at V and 2 bases at J, with 18 bases in the middle. The CDR3 totals 17 residues. Germline V gene sequence: CDR1 LNHDA, CDR2 SQIVND (reference sequence). The DNA of the CDR3 is TGTGCCAGTAGTAACCGGGCTAGGGTAGGGGCCTACAATGAGCAGTTCTTC. Translation gives CASSNRARVGAYNEQFF.

The J gene is TRBJ2-7, the V gene TRBV11-3; D ambiguous. The CDR3 runs to 15 residues. Germline loops: CDR1 SGHNT, CDR2 YENEEA. The ends were cut back, 0 bases at V and 1 base at J, with 10 bases in the middle. The CDR3 nucleotides read TGTGCCAGCAGCTTAGATGGCTTCAATTCCTACGAGCAGTACTTC. This sequence encodes CASSLDGFNSYEQYF.